This TCR beta chain appears in the sequencing data of a study of early stage breast cancer tumors. Blood replicates held 0.5 ug DNA, tumor or normal breast about 1.5 ug, two each. Produced via immunoSEQ multiplex PCR; TCRdb's table is partial and in-frame only. The sample gives about 28,000 clones, about 59% of which show up once; roughly 8% is in the top ten. Points on this clone: Its cognate antigen is unknown.

Study outcomes and limitations: Tumor and normal breast were distinguished via blood comparison in about 90% of the 16 patients. Enriched TCRB sequences shared across patients were mostly commonly generated sequences.

The CDR3 has 13 amino acids. Looked up from germline, CDR1 is MNHEY and CDR2 is SVGAGI. J lost 9 bases, V lost 6 bases, and 2 bases had no gene match. This rearrangement joins TRBV6-5 to TRBJ1-6; 10 positions match TRBD1. The sequence was collected from a person aged 45 to 59 with breast cancer. The sequencing input was breast tumor tissue. The chain's CDR3 is CASRGQGLSPLHF. The DNA for the CDR3 is TGTGCCAGCAGGGGACAGGGGCTTTCACCCCTCCACTTT.